This T cell receptor (beta chain) is from a study of cytomegalovirus exposure and HLA in healthy donors. PCR was performed using 60 Vbeta and 13 Jbeta primers. The data were produced by immunoSEQ multiplex PCR, yet TCRdb's version contains in-frame clones alone and is incomplete. The table includes some 150,000 clones, roughly 83% detected once. Whole-study findings and limits: A later analysis reported that several of the most significant clusters appeared to be linked to common viral pathogens, among them Epstein-Barr virus. The study labeled 170 or so TCR beta chains cytomegalovirus-associated. In a later analysis, across HLA loci, associated TCR counts were highest for DRB1, lowest for HLA-C.

Germline assignment: CDR1 LGHNA and CDR2 YNFKEQ. Trimming removed 1 base from V and 7 bases from J; junction bases left unmatched: 5. The CDR3 is 15 residues long. Comments on this clone: Its antigen is not identified.

Material for sequencing was PBMCs. The chain recombines TRBV4-2 with TRBJ2-7; TRBD2 matches at 12 bases. This sequence originates from a middle-aged man in good health and CMV-seronegative. The CDR3 loop is CASSQVASGRGEQYF. The CDR3 DNA is TGTGCCAGCAGCCAAGTTGCTAGCGGGAGGGGTGAGCAGTACTTC.